One TCR beta chain is described in this entry. This entry belongs to a study of ipilimumab plus nivolumab after autologous stem cell transplantation. Study summary: A median of roughly eight nivolumab and roughly 5 ipilimumab doses were given. Myeloma cases were transplant-naive high-risk or relapsed within 3 years post first autologous transplant.

Ipilimumab, 1 mg/kg, started 14 to 28 days after autologous transplant. Dosing: nivolumab 3 mg/kg IV, weeks 1, 4, 7, 10, then every two weeks to week 26. TCRdb's table, derived via immunoSEQ multiplex PCR, lists solely in-frame clones and lacks some. In the table there are about 9,400 clones, roughly 71% of which are singletons. V lost 0 bases and J lost 4, with 9 bases in between. CDR1 and CDR2 (germline): KGHSH, LQKENI. This CDR3 has 14 residues. This chain links TRBV18 with TRBJ2-5; D is perhaps TRBD1 (6 bases). The specimen comprised PBMCs, sampled in a trial of ipilimumab plus nivolumab as post-transplant consolidation. This clonotype was obtained from a female donor with multiple myeloma. CDR3 region: CASSPPFRGETQYF. CDR3 nucleotide sequence: TGTGCCAGCTCACCACCGTTCAGGGGAGAGACCCAGTACTTC.